The source of this TCR beta chain is a study of cytomegalovirus exposure and HLA in healthy donors. Remarks on this clone: Its antigen remains unknown.

Clones were sequenced by immunoSEQ multiplex PCR, and TCRdb holds only the in-frame ones, with some missing. The sample lists about 160,000 clones, more than 70% occurring once. This CDR3 has 15 amino acids. V lost 5 bases and J 0 bases, leaving 13 bases between the germline ends. From germline, CDR1 is SNHLY and CDR2 FYNNEI. Broader study findings: TCR sequences were mostly rare, though some public TCRs occurred in many donors. Testing in vitro showed a few CMV-associated chains specific for CMV antigens. With high specificity and sensitivity, the classifier reportedly diagnosed cytomegalovirus status.

The clonotype comes from a man aged 25 to 45 in good health and CMV-seropositive. Sample: PBMCs. The rearrangement links TRBV2 to TRBJ1-2, with D possibly matching TRBD1 (5 bases). This chain's CDR3 is CASSWTGTTNYGYTF. CDR3 nucleotide sequence: TGTGCCAGCAGTTGGACCGGGACTACTAACTATGGCTACACCTTC.